This TCR beta chain was retrieved from a study of CD8+CD57+ T cells in acquired aplastic anemia. Patients who underwent sequencing had shown CD8+CD57+ cell expansion by flow cytometry. Patient blood was sampled before any therapy had been received. The CDR3 has 13 amino acids. With 9 bases clipped from V and 4 bases from J, the junction kept 8 bases outside the gene matches. Germline CDR1 LNHDA, CDR2 SQIVND (reference sequence). TCR beta VDJ and CDR3 were profiled, and genomic DNA was the template. TCRdb recomputed calls from the reads with MiXCR, one row per CDR3 protein. The sample holds 150,000 to 200,000 distinct CDR3 sequences, roughly 48% seen once.

The receptor was isolated from a human donor with aplastic anemia. The V gene is TRBV19, the J gene TRBJ1-2, with TRBD1 matching 7 bases. Specimen: sorted CD4+, CD8+, or CD8+CD57+ T cells (not recorded which) from PBMCs. The chain's CDR3 is CASRTGGSYGYTF. The CDR3 nucleotides read TGTGCCAGCCGGACAGGAGGGTCCTATGGCTACACCTTC.